Below are 30 T cell receptor beta chains sequenced from a single sample in a study of regulatory T cells in long-lasting Graves disease. Arm-PCR of CDR3 regions with iRepertoire HTBI primers generated TCR beta libraries. Each CDR3 protein gets one entry after TCRdb re-called the multiplex PCR reads with MiXCR. The table lists about 400,000 distinct CDR3 sequences, roughly 15% of them singletons. Noted time point: newly diagnosed GD, antithyroid drugs for less than 3 months. RNA from PBMCs was the source of the TCR library. The sequencing used peripheral blood mononuclear cells (PBMCs), collected at new diagnosis, from a patient treated with antithyroid drugs. The receptors shown here come from a female donor with Graves disease.

This clonotype was recorded at least ten times. The chain recombines TRBV20-1 with TRBJ2-5, with D perhaps assigned TRBD1 or TRBD2 (6 bases each). V lost 3 bases to trimming and J lost 7 bases, with 18 bases between them. The CDR3 spans 14 residues. Germline assignment: CDR1 DFQATT and CDR2 SNEGSKA (reference sequence). The CDR3 loop reads CSASGGPPGATQYF. As DNA, the CDR3 is TGCAGTGCTAGTGGGGGGCCACCGGGGGCGACCCAGTACTTC.

This clonotype was counted at least ten times. The chain combines TRBV24-1 with TRBJ2-7, with D possibly TRBD2 on 5 matching bases. Germline V gene data show CDR1 as KGHDR and CDR2 as SFDVKD. The CDR3 runs to 13 residues. V was clipped by 4 bases and J by 6 bases, with 12 bases between them. CDR3 protein: CATSEGGVGEQYF. The CDR3 coding sequence is TGTGCCACCAGTGAAGGAGGAGTGGGCGAGCAGTACTTC.

This clonotype was counted many times. The chain links TRBV11-2 to TRBJ2-1; no definite D call. The CDR3 runs 17 residues. Looked up from germline, CDR1 is SGHAT and CDR2 is FQNNGV. V was cut by 0 bases and J by 3 bases, with 15 bases left in between. The CDR3 nucleotides are TGTGCCAGCAGCTTAGATTACTCCGCAGCCCTCTACAATGAGCAGTTCTTC. Translation: CASSLDYSAALYNEQFF.

This clonotype was seen many times. V and J are TRBV27 and TRBJ2-5; 13 nucleotides line up with TRBD2. The CDR3 has 14 residues. V trimming: 2 bases; J trimming: 13 bases; junction bases outside the gene matches: 7. CDR1 is MNHEY and CDR2 is SMNVEV in the germline V gene (reference sequence). The CDR3, as DNA: TGTGCCAGCAGTTTAGGGACTAGCGGGGATGATCCGTACTTC. It translates to CASSLGTSGDDPYF.

This clonotype occurred many times. For the CDR3, the DNA is TGCAGTGCTGAGCAGACAGGGGGCGCATCCTATGGCTACACCTTC. Translation gives CSAEQTGGASYGYTF. The chain employs TRBV20-1 and TRBJ1-2, with 10 positions matching TRBD1. Germline V CDR1 and CDR2: DFQATT, SNEGSKA (reference sequence). V shed 5 bases, J shed 4 bases, and the junction held 10 bases outside the gene matches. CDR3 size: 15 residues.

The chain couples TRBV11-2 to TRBJ1-5, with 12 nucleotides matching TRBD1. The CDR3 runs to 16 residues. CDR1 SGHAT and CDR2 FQNNGV come from the germline V gene. V trimming: 1 base; J trimming: 5 bases; junction bases outside the gene matches: 3. CDR3 region: CASSLGDRGPDQPQHF. Written as DNA, the CDR3 is TGTGCCAGCAGCTTAGGGGACAGGGGGCCTGATCAGCCCCAGCATTTT.

This clonotype occurred many times. The rearrangement links TRBV11-2 to TRBJ1-6; 8 positions match TRBD1. V dropped 2 bases and J dropped 0; count of bases not matched to a gene: 18. Germline assignment: CDR1 SGHAT and CDR2 FQNNGV. The CDR3 is 22 residues long. In DNA, the CDR3 is TGTGCCAGCAGCTTATGGGGGTCACCGGGACAGGATCCCAGCTCCTATAATTCACCCCTCCACTTT. Protein: CASSLWGSPGQDPSSYNSPLHF.

This clonotype was detected a few times. The CDR3 DNA is TGTGCCAGCACCCAAGCCCGGTTATTGGCAGATGGCTACACCTTC. This gives the protein CASTQARLLADGYTF. The chain joins TRBV6-1 to TRBJ1-2; no firm D call. Trimming shortened V by 7 bases and J by 6 bases, and 21 bases separated the two germline ends. CDR3 length: 15 residues. CDR1 and CDR2 from the germline V gene are MNHNS and SASEGT.

This clonotype was counted many times. The chain combines TRBV12-3 or TRBV12-4 with TRBJ2-2; 8 bases agree with TRBD2. V was pared by 5 bases and J by 3 bases, with 5 bases of the junction left unmatched. The CDR3 extends over 15 amino acids. The chain's CDR3 is CASSIRGGHTGELFF. The CDR3 coding sequence is TGTGCCAGCAGTATACGCGGGGGGCACACCGGGGAGCTGTTTTTT.

This clonotype was observed a few times. The chain couples TRBV18 to TRBJ1-1; unclear D gene. The V and J ends lost 3 bases and 4 bases respectively, with 12 bases between them. This CDR3 comprises 14 residues. In germline, CDR1 is KGHSH, CDR2 LQKENI. CDR3 loop: CASSPAAPGTEAFF. The CDR3 DNA is TGTGCCAGCTCACCCGCGGCCCCGGGCACTGAAGCTTTCTTT.

This clonotype was observed many times. The chain joins TRBV28 to TRBJ1-1, with a tentative D call TRBD1 (6 bases). Germline-derived CDR1 and CDR2 are MDHEN and SYDVKM. The CDR3 is 15 residues long. V was cut by 2 bases and J by 5 bases, with 15 bases left in between. The CDR3 DNA reads TGTGCCAGCAGTTTAAAAAACACAGGGACAACTGAAGCTTTCTTT. As protein: CASSLKNTGTTEAFF.

Comments on this clonotype: This may arise from a read error, as a much more abundant clone is one base away. The genes are TRBV4-1 and TRBJ1-2; TRBD1 matches 8 bases. The CDR3 runs 14 residues. Losses at the gene ends were 3 bases for V and 8 bases for J; bases not matched to a gene: 8. Germline V lookup: CDR1 MGHRA, CDR2 YSYEKL. The DNA of the CDR3 is TGCGCCAGCAGCCACCCCTGGACAGGGCGAGGCTACACCTTC. Amino acid sequence: CASSHPWTGRGYTF.

A word on this clonotype: A read error is possible here, since a much larger clone lies one base away. This chain connects TRBV27 to TRBJ2-1; D call uncertain. The end of the DNA fits TRBJ2-5 better, so the J call may be wrong. The CDR3 is made up of 14 amino acids. CDR1 is MNHEY, CDR2 SMNVEV, per germline (reference sequence). The CDR3 reads CASSLTALWRTQYF. Here the CDR3 DNA reads TGTGCCAGCAGCCTTACTGCGTTGTGGAGGACCCAGTACTTC.

This chain connects TRBV30 to TRBJ2-1, with a weak D call TRBD2 (5 bases). Germline V CDR1 and CDR2: GTSNPN, SVGIG (reference sequence). This CDR3 spans 13 amino acids. The germline V and J ends were trimmed by 2 bases and 6 bases, with 11 bases remaining between them. In nucleotides, the CDR3 is TGTGCCTGGAGTATTACTAGGTTCAATGAGCAGTTCTTC. It is translated as CAWSITRFNEQFF.

This chain uses TRBV28 with TRBJ2-1, with D hard to call. Trimming stripped 5 bases from V and 4 bases from J, with 12 bases between. CDR1 is MDHEN and CDR2 is SYDVKM in the germline V gene. CDR3 length: 14 residues. The CDR3 sequence: CASSDLGTYNEQFF. The CDR3 region has the DNA TGTGCCAGCAGTGACCTTGGAACGTACAATGAGCAGTTCTTC.

This clonotype was recorded at least ten times. The chain carries TRBV2 and TRBJ2-5; 8 bases fit TRBD2. Per the germline V gene, CDR1 is SNHLY and CDR2 is FYNNEI. The CDR3 has 15 residues. With V trimmed by 3 bases and J by 5 bases, 8 bases remained unmatched. The DNA of the CDR3 is TGTGCCAGCAGTGACCCGGGGGGGCGCGGGGAGACCCAGTACTTC. Protein: CASSDPGGRGETQYF.

The V and J genes are TRBV9 and TRBJ2-5; 11 bases align to TRBD2. Looked up from germline, CDR1 is SGDLS and CDR2 is YYNGEE. The CDR3 has 20 residues. With V trimmed by 7 bases and J by 4 bases, 24 bases remained unmatched. The CDR3 loop reads CASGGSETSGVLRVGETQYF. The CDR3 bases are TGTGCCAGCGGCGGAAGTGAGACTAGCGGGGTTCTTCGGGTGGGAGAGACCCAGTACTTC.

This clonotype appeared many times. The chain combines TRBV20-1 with TRBJ1-1; no clear D gene. The CDR3 is made up of 14 amino acids. Trimming cost V 4 bases and J 2 bases, with 14 bases left between them. CDR1 DFQATT and CDR2 SNEGSKA come from the germline V gene (reference sequence). CDR3 DNA sequence: TGCAGTGCTATTGAACCCGCAGCCAACACTGAAGCTTTCTTT. Translation gives CSAIEPAANTEAFF.

In this sample, this clonotype turned up a few times. J is TRBJ1-2 and V is TRBV19; D gene uncertain. Per germline, CDR1 LNHDA and CDR2 SQIVND (reference sequence). Trimming took 1 base from V and 8 from J, leaving 8 bases between them. This CDR3 has 12 amino acids. DNA for the CDR3: TGTGCCAGTAGTATAGGGGGAGAAGGCTACACCTTC. Amino acids: CASSIGGEGYTF.

This clonotype was counted between two and nine times. CDR3 region: CATSLRVPGANVLTF. The CDR3 DNA is TGTGCCACCTCTTTGAGGGTCCCTGGGGCCAACGTCCTGACTTTC. The rearrangement joins TRBV15 to TRBJ2-6, with D possibly matching TRBD2 (5 bases). The germline V gene has CDR1 LNHNV and CDR2 YYDKDF (reference sequence). V was pared by 8 bases and J by 2 bases, with 13 bases between. CDR3 length equals 15 residues.

Many counts were recorded for this clonotype. This chain's CDR3 is CSASWLRRGGRSYNEQFF. CDR3 sequence (DNA): TGCAGTGCTAGCTGGTTGAGGCGGGGGGGCCGGTCCTACAATGAGCAGTTCTTC. The chain couples TRBV20-1 to TRBJ2-1, with 9 nucleotides matching TRBD2. Germline V gene data show CDR1 as DFQATT and CDR2 as SNEGSKA (reference sequence). J lost 1 base, V lost 3 bases, and 13 bases had no gene match. The CDR3 extends over 18 amino acids.

This clonotype appeared many times. The V and J genes are TRBV7-9 and TRBJ1-5; D unresolved. CDR1 SEHNR and CDR2 FQNEAQ come from the germline V gene (reference sequence). The V gene lost 5 bases and the J gene lost 9 bases, with 11 bases spanning the gap. The CDR3 consists of 12 residues. As DNA, the CDR3 is TGTGCCAGCAGCCCCGTGGTGGGGCCCCAGCATTTT. Amino acid sequence: CASSPVVGPQHF.

This clonotype was seen repeatedly, ten times or more. The V gene is TRBV3-1, the J gene TRBJ2-3; D may be TRBD1 (5 bases). Germline-derived CDR1 and CDR2 are LGHDT and YNNKEL (reference sequence). The V end was cut by 1 base, the J end by 5 bases, with 13 bases between. The CDR3 spans 15 residues. CDR3 protein: CASSQGGVSRDTQYF. The CDR3 nucleotides read TGTGCCAGCAGCCAAGGGGGCGTTTCTAGAGATACGCAGTATTTT.

At least ten counts were recorded for this clonotype. The chain uses TRBV5-1 and TRBJ2-2, with TRBD1 as a possible D gene (6 bases). Trimming took 0 bases from V and 2 from J, leaving 8 bases between them. CDR1 is SGHRS, CDR2 YFSETQ, per germline. CDR3 length: 15 amino acids. CDR3 sequence (DNA): TGCGCCAGCAGCTTGGCCAGGGGCAACACCGGGGAGCTGTTTTTT. Its protein is CASSLARGNTGELFF.

This clonotype was counted many times. The chain couples TRBV12-3 or TRBV12-4 to TRBJ2-2; TRBD1 matches at 8 bases. J lost 7 bases, V lost 6 bases, and 10 bases had no gene match. This CDR3 region has 15 residues. CDR3 region: CASSYSGGASGELFF. In nucleotides, the CDR3 is TGTGCCAGCAGCTACTCAGGGGGCGCAAGCGGGGAGCTGTTTTTT.

This clonotype was counted ten times or more. The rearrangement joins TRBV10-1 to TRBJ1-6; a weak D match, TRBD1 (5 bases). The CDR3 length is 15 residues. Germline CDR1 is WNHNN and CDR2 is SYGVQD (reference sequence). With 5 bases removed from V and 0 bases from J, the gap between germline ends came to 8 bases. CDR3 sequence reads: CASSSGSSYNSPLHF. The CDR3 DNA reads as TGCGCCAGCAGTTCAGGGAGCTCCTATAATTCACCCCTCCACTTT.

The rearrangement uses TRBV7-2 and TRBJ2-3; D possibly uses TRBD1 or TRBD2 (5 bases each). The CDR3 has 13 residues. Trimming took 2 bases from V and 4 from J, leaving 7 bases between them. Germline assignment: CDR1 SGHTA and CDR2 FQGNSA. The CDR3 sequence is CASSLMGADTQYF. DNA of the CDR3: TGTGCCAGCAGCTTAATGGGGGCAGATACGCAGTATTTT.

The chain links TRBV10-3 to TRBJ1-6; TRBD1 matches 10 bases. There are 14 residues in the CDR3. Germline CDR1 and CDR2: ENHRY and SYGVKD. V lost 7 bases to trimming and J lost 7 bases; unmatched junction nucleotides: 4. CDR3 nucleotides: TGTGCCATCACCCCGGGACAGGGGAATTCACCCCTCCACTTT. As protein: CAITPGQGNSPLHF.

This clonotype was recorded many times. The chain recombines TRBV5-5 with TRBJ1-5, with unresolved D. The CDR3 has 16 amino acids. The V end was cut by 1 base, the J end by 0 bases, with 11 bases between. The V gene's germline CDR1 is SGHKS and CDR2 YYEKEE (reference sequence). The CDR3 DNA is TGTGCCAGCAGCTTGCTGGCAGGAACTAGCAATCAGCCCCAGCATTTT. Its protein is CASSLLAGTSNQPQHF.

This clonotype has ten or more counts. The chain links TRBV12-3 or TRBV12-4 to TRBJ2-7, with 9 nucleotides matching TRBD1. V shed 10 bases, J shed 5 bases, and the junction held 12 bases outside the gene matches. The CDR3 totals 14 residues. This CDR3 reads CATCAGQGPNEQYF. In DNA form, the CDR3 reads TGTGCCACCTGCGCTGGACAGGGGCCTAACGAGCAGTACTTC.